The 4 T cell receptor beta chains in this list originate from one sample, sequenced in a study of blood T cell repertoires in COVID-19. TCRdb's copy holds only in-frame clones and misses some; the assay was immunoSEQ multiplex PCR. The table has about 180,000 clones, roughly 80% seen once; the top ten hold 6.5% to 8.5%. Sequencing was done on a sample of peripheral blood. Source of these receptors: a woman aged 70-85 years with COVID-19, enrolled during active disease.

This clone appeared a few times. This chain uses TRBV9 with TRBJ2-7; 7 nucleotides align to TRBD2. The V segment lost 2 bases and the J segment 3 bases; nucleotides outside the gene matches: 8. The germline V gene has CDR1 SGDLS and CDR2 YYNGEE. The CDR3 has 15 amino acids. In DNA form, the CDR3 reads TGTGCCAGCAGCGTCCCCTCGGCTAGCGGCTACGAGCAGTACTTC. Translated: CASSVPSASGYEQYF.

The CDR3, as DNA: TGTGCCAGCACCCTGGGGGGGGTAGGCTCCTACGAGCAGTACTTC. Its protein is CASTLGGVGSYEQYF. V is TRBV11-2 and J is TRBJ2-7, with TRBD2 matching over 7 bases. The CDR3 contains 15 residues. Germline V lookup: CDR1 SGHAT, CDR2 FQNNGV. J was trimmed by 0 bases and V by 7 bases; bases with no gene match: 9.

The rearrangement joins TRBV7-9 to TRBJ2-7; 10 positions match TRBD2. Trimming cost V 3 bases and J 5 bases; bases outside gene matches: 4. The CDR3 length is 14 residues. Germline V gene sequence: CDR1 SEHNR, CDR2 FQNEAQ (reference sequence). CDR3 protein: CASSFSGRNDEQYF. The CDR3 DNA follows: TGTGCCAGCAGCTTTAGCGGGAGGAACGACGAGCAGTACTTC.

This clone has more than one count but fewer than ten. The rearrangement joins TRBV3-1 (or the pseudogene TRBV3-2) to TRBJ2-5, with 8 bases lining up with TRBD1. J was trimmed by 5 bases and V by 4 bases; bases with no gene match: 12. This CDR3 contains 16 residues. CDR1 and CDR2 (germline): LGHDT, YNNKEL (reference sequence). CDR3 sequence: CASSPWRTGSLETQYF. In DNA form, the CDR3 reads TGTGCCAGCAGCCCCTGGCGGACAGGGTCACTGGAGACCCAGTACTTC.